This T cell receptor (beta chain) was recovered during a study of T-cell memory formation after mild COVID-19. V lost 6 bases and J lost 5; bases outside the gene matches: 10. From germline, CDR1 is MNHEY and CDR2 SMNVEV (reference sequence). The CDR3 spans 15 residues. This clonotype has only a few counts. MiXCR was run by TCRdb on the 5' RACE reads, yielding one entry per CDR3 protein. The sample consists of around 340,000 distinct CDR3 sequences, around 21% of them appearing once. The V call is TRBV27, the J call TRBJ2-5, with 9 bases fitting TRBD2. The sequenced sample consisted of PBMCs or a T cell subset sorted from them (not recorded which). This receptor was taken from an adult woman who had mild COVID-19 (a few samples of this study predate the infection). Cell type and time point are not known. The CDR3 nucleotides read TGTGCCAGCAGCCCGCTAGCGGGGACGCGGGAGACCCAGTACTTC. Translated: CASSPLAGTRETQYF.